The T cell receptor (beta chain) described here comes from a study of response to subunit inactivated influenza vaccine. Study observations and caveats: T cells newly recruited by each seasonal influenza vaccination are few, the authors suggested.

This clonotype was counted between two and nine times. Its antigen is unknown. Trimming removed 0 bases from V and 4 bases from J, with 8 bases in between. Germline V gives CDR1 SGDLS, CDR2 YYNGEE. This CDR3 region has 14 residues. TCRdb recomputed calls from the RT-PCR reads with MiXCR, one row per CDR3 protein. This sample has about 530,000 distinct CDR3 sequences, with approximately 13% found just once. The specimen was PBMCs from blood, collected roughly 6 weeks after vaccination. This TCR was recovered from a man between 45 and 60 years old who received an inactivated influenza vaccine. The chain combines TRBV9 with TRBJ2-4; no clear D. CDR3 amino acids: CASSVGGRKNIQYF. The CDR3 region has the DNA TGTGCCAGCAGCGTAGGAGGACGGAAAAACATTCAGTACTTC.